This TCR beta chain is from a study of blood T cell repertoires in COVID-19 (TCRdb year 2020). For context, the study as a whole: Collaborator samples came from the United States, Italy and Spain and covered acute and convalescent phases of COVID-19. The material from the prospective study consisted of cDNA or gDNA derived from T cells, B-cell-depleted T cells, or PBMCs. Deeply sampled blood TCRbeta repertoires from subjects exposed to, actively infected with, or recovered from COVID-19 were included in the dataset. The repertoires were made available in a free public database intended to serve as a resource for research on the immune response to SARS-CoV-2. Samples came from the ongoing ImmuneRACE study (first 160 participants) plus 1,254 subjects from 6 global collaborators. A de-identified subject ID, COVID-19 status, age in years and sex were almost always included in the sample metadata. Where available, HLA class I and class II types were obtained from metadata supplied by the sample provider rather than from assay-based typing. What the work shows at the level of the full study, not this receptor alone: How much clinical and demographic metadata was included differed by source and by participant, and the metadata was provided uncurated.

Collaborating institutions collected whole blood in K2EDTA tubes following their own protocols. For TCRbeta analysis, collaborators shipped samples as frozen whole blood, isolated PBMCs, or DNA extracted from either of those sample types. The immunoSEQ Assay, a bias-controlled multiplex PCR, was used to amplify TCRbeta CDR3 regions from genomic DNA. The study's processing was this. The number of nucleated cells in each sample was estimated from the amplification of reference gene primers within the assay. To quantify the absolute abundance of each unique TCRbeta CDR3 rearrangement, sequence reads were collapsed and filtered. For each sample, productive Simpson clonality was calculated as the square root of Simpson's diversity index over productive rearrangements. TCRdb carries this immuneACCESS record with in-frame sequences only. Its versions omit some clonotypes, under half of them owing to an unresolved V gene in the studies checked, with the rest unexplained. V and J calls and clone size are copied from that table; D and trimming were computed from the DNA. The sample profile shows 180,000 or so clones; 82% of them were found once. The top ten clonotypes cover more than 7.5% of the sample.

This clone occurred once. The antigen this receptor binds is unknown. Qualities for individual bases were not recorded, and no much larger clone is one base off. From the cysteine up to the phenylalanine, the CDR3 has a length of 15 residues. The CDR3 DNA has 45 bases and is translated from base 1. At the junction V is shortened by 4 bases and J by 2 bases, with 12 bases in between. Based on the germline V gene (reference sequence), the CDR1 and CDR2 sequences are MNHEY and SMNVEV. The clonotype was recovered from a woman aged 70-85 years with acute or convalescent COVID-19. Sequenced: peripheral blood. The V and J segments used are TRBV27 and TRBJ2-1, and TRBD1 may be the D gene, going by 6 matching bases. CDR3 protein: CASSSGRTAYNEQFF. The sequence in DNA is TGTGCCAGCAGTTCGGGACGGACAGCCTACAATGAGCAGTTCTTC.